These 4 T cell receptor beta chains were sequenced from one sample in a study of identical twins. Each CDR3 protein gets one entry after TCRdb re-called the 5' RACE reads with MiXCR. The sample shows some 600,000 distinct CDR3 sequences, roughly 6.6% of them seen only once. The same specimen was also included in a second study, on yellow fever vaccine responses in identical twins.

The sequencing sample was made of PBMCs. The source of these receptors is a young woman in good health.

Here the CDR3 reads CSAKDQYNSYNSPLHF. The CDR3 nucleotides are TGCAGTGCCAAGGACCAATACAACTCCTATAATTCACCCCTCCACTTT. The chain has TRBV20-1 and TRBJ1-6, with D hard to call. The CDR3 covers 16 residues. V was cut by 6 bases and J by 0 bases, with 15 bases left in between. Germline V gene data show CDR1 as DFQATT and CDR2 as SNEGSKA (reference sequence).

This clonotype was observed a few times. V usage is TRBV12-3 or TRBV12-4 and J usage is TRBJ2-2; D is perhaps TRBD2 (6 bases). The ends were cut back, 5 bases at V and 7 bases at J, with 17 bases in the middle. This CDR3 spans 15 amino acids. The CDR3 bases are TGTGCCAGCAGTCCTACTAGCACTGTCGGCGGGGAGCTGTTTTTT. Protein sequence: CASSPTSTVGGELFF.

In this sample, this clonotype turned up many times. The rearrangement joins TRBV5-1 to TRBJ2-1, with 7 positions matching TRBD2. The J segment lost 9 bases and the V segment lost 6 bases, leaving 15 bases of the junction unmatched. The CDR3 extends over 15 amino acids. Germline loops: CDR1 SGHRS, CDR2 YFSETQ. CDR3 bases: TGCGCCAGCACCGAAGGGGCGGGAGTGGCAAGTGAGCAGTTCTTC. Amino acids: CASTEGAGVASEQFF. Full variable domain (missing parts from reference TRBV5-1 and TRBJ2-1): KAGVTQTPRYLIKTRGQQVTLSCSPISGHRSVSWYQQTPGQGLQFLFEYFSETQRNKGNFPGRFSGRQFSNSRSEMNVSTLELGDSALYLCASTEGAGVASEQFFGPGTRLTVL.

This clonotype showed up just a few times. This sequence joins TRBV7-9 and TRBJ2-3, with 12 bases identical to TRBD2. The germline V gene encodes CDR1 SEHNR and CDR2 FQNEAQ (reference sequence). The CDR3 runs to 16 residues. Unmatched junction bases numbered 5, after V lost 1 base and J lost 6 bases. In DNA form, the CDR3 reads TGTGCCAGCAGCTTAGGACTAGCGGGAGAGGGCGATACGCAGTATTTT. Its protein product is CASSLGLAGEGDTQYF.